Detailed here is one T cell receptor (beta chain). The CDR3 extends over 15 amino acids. CDR1 and CDR2 (germline): DFQATT, SNEGSKA (reference sequence). The V segment lost 2 bases and the J segment 5 bases; nucleotides outside the gene matches: 5. To make TCR beta libraries, researchers used iRepertoire HTBI primers and Arm-PCR of CDR3 regions. Each CDR3 protein is one row after TCRdb ran MiXCR on the multiplex PCR reads. Of about 340,000 distinct CDR3 sequences listed, less than 20% are singletons. These data are taken from a study of regulatory T cells in long-lasting Graves disease. Study details: Positive TSH receptor antibodies alongside over 5 years of antithyroid drugs were what marked Graves' disease as persistent.

The time point: persistent/refractory GD, antithyroid drugs over 5 years with positive TRAb. RNA from PBMCs was the source of the TCR library. Those enrolled as patients came out of an endocrinology department in Xi'an, China. V and J are TRBV20-1 and TRBJ1-6; 8 nucleotides match TRBD1. The input for sequencing was peripheral blood mononuclear cells (PBMCs), taken when the disease was refractory, from a patient treated with antithyroid drugs. The sequence was obtained from a female donor with Graves disease. CDR3 DNA: TGCAGTGCTAGAAGACAGGGGACCGATAATTCACCCCTCCACTTT. Translation: CSARRQGTDNSPLHF.